The subject of this entry is one TCR beta chain. The antigen is unknown. Whole-study results and caveats: Tumor memory CD4+ T cell TCR gene usage clustered with blood and lymph node memory CD4+ cells and lymph node naive CD4+ cells.

Tregs were sorted as CD4+CD25+CD127-/low cells. After constant-region reverse-primer amplification, full-length variable regions underwent semi-nested PCR with Nested Universal Primer A. TCRdb re-called the 5' RACE reads through MiXCR, storing one row per CDR3 protein. The profile covers approximately 10,000 distinct CDR3 sequences, with just over 25% appearing a single time and roughly 3.2% taken by the ten largest. This CDR3 comprises 16 residues. The germline V gene has CDR1 MNHNY and CDR2 SVGAGI (reference sequence). V lost 0 bases to trimming and J lost 1 base, with 12 bases between them. The TCR sequence derives from a female donor with breast cancer. The genes are TRBV6-6 and TRBJ1-1; D is undetermined. Sequencing was performed on Tregs sorted from blood. CDR3 sequence: CASSYSWEGPNTEAFF. CDR3 nucleotides: TGTGCCAGCAGTTACTCATGGGAGGGCCCGAACACTGAAGCTTTCTTT.